This T cell receptor beta chain was sequenced for a study of shared clonotypes between healthy human individuals. Generated by immunoSEQ multiplex PCR, the TCRdb table keeps only in-frame clones and is missing some. The sample has around 500,000 clones; less than 80% are singletons. The CDR3 length is 19 residues. J lost 3 bases, V lost 0 bases, and 10 bases had no gene match. Germline V gives CDR1 LGHNA, CDR2 YSLEER. The origin of this receptor is a woman in her 40s in good health. Some clones in this sample may be carry-over from other donors' samples. This chain links TRBV4-3 with TRBJ2-3, with 12 bases fitting TRBD2. What was sequenced was PBMCs. In DNA form, the CDR3 reads TGCGCCAGCAGCCAAGATTGGGGACTAGCGGGTCCTGGGACAGATACGCAGTATTTT. As protein: CASSQDWGLAGPGTDTQYF.